This T cell receptor (beta chain) comes out of a study of shared clonotypes between healthy human individuals. Researchers ran the assay at a deep level. Sequencing used immunoSEQ multiplex PCR; TCRdb keeps in-frame clones, though not all of them. The sample lists 2.3 million or so clones, 80% to 95% occurring once. Partitioning of CD4+ cells yielded a CD45RA+ naive subset and a CD45RA-negative memory subset. There are 14 residues in the CDR3. V shed 4 bases, J shed 2 bases, and the junction held 1 base outside the gene matches. CDR1 and CDR2 (germline): SGHVS, FNYEAQ. As concerns this clone: This specimen includes other DNA sequences encoding the same CDR3.

This rearrangement joins TRBV7-6 to TRBJ1-2; 10 positions agree with TRBD1. Source material: naive CD4+ T cells from PBMCs. Subset of the sample: CD45RA+ positively selected. This TCR was recovered from a man between 18 and 35 years old in good health. Some clones in this sample may be carry-over from other donors' samples. In DNA, the CDR3 is TGTGCCAGCAGCTCGGGACAGGGGAACTATGGCTACACCTTC. It encodes CASSSGQGNYGYTF.